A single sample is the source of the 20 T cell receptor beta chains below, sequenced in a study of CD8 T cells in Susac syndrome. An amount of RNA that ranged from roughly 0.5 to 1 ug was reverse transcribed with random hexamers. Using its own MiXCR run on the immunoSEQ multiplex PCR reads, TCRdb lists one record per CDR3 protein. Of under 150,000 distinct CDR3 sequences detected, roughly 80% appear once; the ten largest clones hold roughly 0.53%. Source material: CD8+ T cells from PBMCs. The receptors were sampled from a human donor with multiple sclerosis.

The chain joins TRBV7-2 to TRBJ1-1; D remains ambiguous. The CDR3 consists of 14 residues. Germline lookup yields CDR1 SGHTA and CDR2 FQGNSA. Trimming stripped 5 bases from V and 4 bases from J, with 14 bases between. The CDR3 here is CASSPRGVSTEAFF. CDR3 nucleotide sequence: TGTGCCAGCAGCCCCCGGGGAGTGTCCACTGAAGCTTTCTTT.

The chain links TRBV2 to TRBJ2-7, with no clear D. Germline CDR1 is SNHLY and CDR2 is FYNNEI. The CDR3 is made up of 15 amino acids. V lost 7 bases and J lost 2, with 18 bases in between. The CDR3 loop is CASTPGNVLTYEQYF. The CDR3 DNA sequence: TGTGCCAGCACCCCCGGAAACGTACTAACCTACGAGCAGTACTTC.

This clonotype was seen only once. The CDR3 loop reads CASSTRTGETGELFF. CDR3 in DNA: TGTGCCAGTAGTACAAGGACAGGAGAAACCGGGGAGCTGTTTTTT. The chain has TRBV19 and TRBJ2-2; TRBD1 matches 7 bases. CDR3 size: 15 residues. CDR1 and CDR2 from the germline V gene are LNHDA and SQIVND (reference sequence). J lost 5 bases, V lost 4 bases, and 7 bases had no gene match.

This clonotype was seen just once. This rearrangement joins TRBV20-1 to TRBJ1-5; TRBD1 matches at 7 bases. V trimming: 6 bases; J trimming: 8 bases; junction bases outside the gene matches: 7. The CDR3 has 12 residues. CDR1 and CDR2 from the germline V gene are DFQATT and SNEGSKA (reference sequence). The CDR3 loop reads CSAGDREEPQHF. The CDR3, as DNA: TGCAGTGCGGGAGACAGGGAAGAGCCCCAGCATTTT.

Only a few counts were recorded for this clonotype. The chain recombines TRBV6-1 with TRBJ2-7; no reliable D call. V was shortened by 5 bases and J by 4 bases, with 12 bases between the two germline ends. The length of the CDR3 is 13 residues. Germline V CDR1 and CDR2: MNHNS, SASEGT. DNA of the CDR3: TGTGCCAGCAGTCACGCAGCAGGATACGAGCAGTACGTC. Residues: CASSHAAGYEQYV.

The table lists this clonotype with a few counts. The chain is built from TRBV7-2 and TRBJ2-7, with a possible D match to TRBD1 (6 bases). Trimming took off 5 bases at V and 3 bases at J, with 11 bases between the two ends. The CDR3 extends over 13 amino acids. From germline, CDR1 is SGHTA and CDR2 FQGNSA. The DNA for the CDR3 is TGTGCCAGCAGCCCGCCAGGGGTCTACGAGCAGTACGTC. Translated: CASSPPGVYEQYV.

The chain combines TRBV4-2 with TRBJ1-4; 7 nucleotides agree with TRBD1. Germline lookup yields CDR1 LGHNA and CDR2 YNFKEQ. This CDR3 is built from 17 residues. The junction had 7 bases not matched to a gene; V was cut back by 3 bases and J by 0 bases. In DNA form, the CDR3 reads TGTGCCAGCAGCCAGAGGGGGCACCTTGCAACTAATGAAAAACTGTTTTTT. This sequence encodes CASSQRGHLATNEKLFF.

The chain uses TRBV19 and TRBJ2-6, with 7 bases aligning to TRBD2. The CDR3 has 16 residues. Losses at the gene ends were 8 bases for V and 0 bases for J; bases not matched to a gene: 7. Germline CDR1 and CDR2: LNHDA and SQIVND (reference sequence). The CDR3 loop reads CASLPREGSGANVLTF. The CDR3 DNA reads TGTGCCAGTCTACCGAGGGAGGGCTCTGGGGCCAACGTCCTGACTTTC.

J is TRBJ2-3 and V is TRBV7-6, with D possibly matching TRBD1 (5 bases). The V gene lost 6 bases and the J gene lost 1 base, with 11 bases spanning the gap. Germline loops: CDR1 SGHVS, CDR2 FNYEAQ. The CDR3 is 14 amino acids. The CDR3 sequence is CASSPGQGTDTQYF. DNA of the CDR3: TGTGCCAGCAGTCCTGGACAAGGCACAGATACGCAGTATTTT. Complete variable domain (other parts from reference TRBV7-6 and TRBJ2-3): GAGVSQSPRYKVTKRGQDVALRCDPISGHVSLYWYRQALGQGPEFLTYFNYEAQQDKSGLPNDRFSAERPEGSISTLTIQRTEQRDSAMYRCASSPGQGTDTQYFGPGTRLTVL.

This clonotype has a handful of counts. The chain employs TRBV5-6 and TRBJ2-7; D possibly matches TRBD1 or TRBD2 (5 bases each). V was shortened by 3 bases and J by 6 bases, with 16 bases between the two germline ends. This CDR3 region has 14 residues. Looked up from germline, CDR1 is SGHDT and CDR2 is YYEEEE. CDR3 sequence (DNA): TGTGCCAGCAGCTACGGGACGGATATACGCGAGCAGTACTTC. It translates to CASSYGTDIREQYF.

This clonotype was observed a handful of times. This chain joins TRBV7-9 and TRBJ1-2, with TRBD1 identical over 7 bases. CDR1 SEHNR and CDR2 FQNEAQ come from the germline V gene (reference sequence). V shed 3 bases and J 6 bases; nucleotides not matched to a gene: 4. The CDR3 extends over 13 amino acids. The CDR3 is CASSFTGEDGYTF. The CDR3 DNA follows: TGTGCCAGCAGCTTTACAGGGGAGGATGGCTACACCTTC. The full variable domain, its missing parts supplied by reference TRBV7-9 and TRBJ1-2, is DTGVSQNPRHKITKRGQNVTFRCDPISEHNRLYWYRQTLGQGPEFLTYFQNEAQLEKSRLLSDRFSAERPKGSFSTLEIQRTEQGDSAMYLCASSFTGEDGYTFGSGTRLTVV.

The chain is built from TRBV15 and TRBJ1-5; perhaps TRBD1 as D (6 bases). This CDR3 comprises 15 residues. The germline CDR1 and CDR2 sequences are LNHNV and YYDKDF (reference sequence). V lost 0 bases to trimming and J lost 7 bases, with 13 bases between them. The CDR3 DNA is TGTGCCACCAGCAGAGATCGTGGGCAGGGGCAGCCCCAGCATTTT. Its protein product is CATSRDRGQGQPQHF.

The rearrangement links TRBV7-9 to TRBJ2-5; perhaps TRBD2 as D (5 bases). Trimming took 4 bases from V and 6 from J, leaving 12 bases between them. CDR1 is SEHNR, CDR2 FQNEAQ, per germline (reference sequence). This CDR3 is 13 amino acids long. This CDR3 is CASSSRVGKTQYF. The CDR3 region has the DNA TGTGCCAGCAGCTCCAGAGTCGGGAAGACCCAGTACTTC.

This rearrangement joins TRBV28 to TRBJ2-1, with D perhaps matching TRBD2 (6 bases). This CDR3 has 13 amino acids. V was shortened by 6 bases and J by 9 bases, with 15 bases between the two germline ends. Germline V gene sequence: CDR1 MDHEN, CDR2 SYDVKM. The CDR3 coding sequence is TGTGCCAGCAGCGGACTACTAGGGAGTGAGCAGTTCTTC. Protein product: CASSGLLGSEQFF.

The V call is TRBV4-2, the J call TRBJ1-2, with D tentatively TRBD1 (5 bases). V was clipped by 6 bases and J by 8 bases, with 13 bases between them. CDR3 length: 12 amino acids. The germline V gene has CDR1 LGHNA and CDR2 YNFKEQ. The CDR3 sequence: CASRGLEGGYTF. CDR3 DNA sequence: TGTGCCAGCAGGGGACTCGAGGGCGGCTACACCTTC.

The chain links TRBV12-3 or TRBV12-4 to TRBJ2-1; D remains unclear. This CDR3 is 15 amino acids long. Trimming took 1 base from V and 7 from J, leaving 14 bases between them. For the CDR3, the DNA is TGTGCCAGCAGTTTAGGGGTCCCCGGCGTAAATGAGCAGTTCTTC. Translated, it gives CASSLGVPGVNEQFF.

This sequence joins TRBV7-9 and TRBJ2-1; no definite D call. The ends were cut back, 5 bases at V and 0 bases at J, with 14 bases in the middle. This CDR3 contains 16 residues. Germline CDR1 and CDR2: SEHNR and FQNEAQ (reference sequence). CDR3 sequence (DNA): TGTGCCAGCAGCGACGCGGCCTCCAGCTCCTACAATGAGCAGTTCTTC. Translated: CASSDAASSSYNEQFF.

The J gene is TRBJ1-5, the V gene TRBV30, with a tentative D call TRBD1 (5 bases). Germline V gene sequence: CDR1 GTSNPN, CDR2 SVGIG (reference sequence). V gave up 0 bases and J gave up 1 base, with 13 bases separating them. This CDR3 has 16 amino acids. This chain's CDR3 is CAWSVSLGVSNQPQHF. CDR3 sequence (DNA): TGTGCCTGGAGTGTATCTCTGGGGGTAAGCAATCAGCCCCAGCATTTT.

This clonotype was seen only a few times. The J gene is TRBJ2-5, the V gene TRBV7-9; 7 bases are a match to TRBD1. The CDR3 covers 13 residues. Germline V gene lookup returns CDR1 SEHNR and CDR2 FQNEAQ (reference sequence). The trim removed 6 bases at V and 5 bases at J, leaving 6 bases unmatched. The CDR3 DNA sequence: TGTGCCAGCAGGACAGGGCTGGGGGAGACCCAGTACTTC. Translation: CASRTGLGETQYF.

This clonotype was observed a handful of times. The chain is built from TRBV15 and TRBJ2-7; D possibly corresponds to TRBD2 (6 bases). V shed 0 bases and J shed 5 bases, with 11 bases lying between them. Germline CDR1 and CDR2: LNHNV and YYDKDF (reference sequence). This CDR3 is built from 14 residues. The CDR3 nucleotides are TGTGCCACCAGCAGAGAGCGGGGTTTCAACGAGCAGTACTTC. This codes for CATSRERGFNEQYF. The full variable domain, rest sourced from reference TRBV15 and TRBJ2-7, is DAMVIQNPRYQVTQFGKPVTLSCSQTLNHNVMYWYQQKSSQAPKLLFHYYDKDFNNEADTPDNFQSRRPNTSFCFLDIRSPGLGDTAMYLCATSRERGFNEQYFGPGTRLTVT.